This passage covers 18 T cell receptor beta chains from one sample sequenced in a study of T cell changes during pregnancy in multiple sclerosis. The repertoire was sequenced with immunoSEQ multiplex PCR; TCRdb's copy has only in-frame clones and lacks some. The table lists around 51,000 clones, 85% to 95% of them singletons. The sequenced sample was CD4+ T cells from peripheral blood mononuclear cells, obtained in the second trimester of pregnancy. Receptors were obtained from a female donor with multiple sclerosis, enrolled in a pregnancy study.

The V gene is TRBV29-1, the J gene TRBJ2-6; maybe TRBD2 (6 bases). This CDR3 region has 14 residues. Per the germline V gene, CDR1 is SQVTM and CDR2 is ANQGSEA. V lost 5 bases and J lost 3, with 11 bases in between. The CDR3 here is CSVREGGGANVLTF. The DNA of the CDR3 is TGCAGCGTTAGAGAGGGAGGTGGGGCCAACGTCCTGACTTTC.

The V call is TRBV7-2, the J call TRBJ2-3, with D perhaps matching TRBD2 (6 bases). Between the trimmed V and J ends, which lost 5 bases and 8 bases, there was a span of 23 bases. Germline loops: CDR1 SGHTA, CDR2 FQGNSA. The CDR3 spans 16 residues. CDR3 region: CASSLLRAGREGTQYF. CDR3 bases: TGTGCCAGCAGCCTCCTCCGCGCGGGGCGCGAAGGTACGCAGTATTTT.

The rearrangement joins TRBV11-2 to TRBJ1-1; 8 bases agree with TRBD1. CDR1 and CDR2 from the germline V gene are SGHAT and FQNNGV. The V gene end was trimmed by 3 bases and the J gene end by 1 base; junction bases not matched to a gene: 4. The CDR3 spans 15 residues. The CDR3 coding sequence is TGTGCCAGCAGCTTCGGGGACAGGAGGAACACTGAAGCTTTCTTT. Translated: CASSFGDRRNTEAFF. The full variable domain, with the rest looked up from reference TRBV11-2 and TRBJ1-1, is EAGVAQSPRYKIIEKRQSVAFWCNPISGHATLYWYQQILGQGPKLLIQFQNNGVVDDSQLPKDRFSAERLKGVDSTLKIQPAKLEDSAVYLCASSFGDRRNTEAFFGQGTRLTVV.

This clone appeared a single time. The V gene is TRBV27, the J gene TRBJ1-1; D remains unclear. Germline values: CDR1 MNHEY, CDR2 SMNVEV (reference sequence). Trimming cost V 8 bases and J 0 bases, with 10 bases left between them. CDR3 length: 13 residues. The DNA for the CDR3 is TGTGCCAGCCGAGGGCCGATGAACACTGAAGCTTTCTTT. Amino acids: CASRGPMNTEAFF.

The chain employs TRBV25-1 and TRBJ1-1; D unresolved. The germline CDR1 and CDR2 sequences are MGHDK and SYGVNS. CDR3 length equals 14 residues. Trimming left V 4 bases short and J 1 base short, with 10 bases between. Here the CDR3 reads CASSGRKGNTEAFF. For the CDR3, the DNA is TGTGCCAGCAGTGGGCGGAAAGGGAACACTGAAGCTTTCTTT.

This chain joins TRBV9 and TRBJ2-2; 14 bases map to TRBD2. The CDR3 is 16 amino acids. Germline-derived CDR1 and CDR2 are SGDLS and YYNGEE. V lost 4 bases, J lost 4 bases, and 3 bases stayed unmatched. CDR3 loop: CASSIGTSGGTGELFF. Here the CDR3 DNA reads TGTGCCAGCAGCATCGGGACTAGCGGGGGCACCGGGGAGCTGTTTTTT.

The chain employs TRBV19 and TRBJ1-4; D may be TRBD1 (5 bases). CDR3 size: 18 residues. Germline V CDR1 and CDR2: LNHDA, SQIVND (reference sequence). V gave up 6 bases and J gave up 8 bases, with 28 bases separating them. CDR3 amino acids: CASSTVPTLDISDEKLFF. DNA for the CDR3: TGTGCCAGTAGCACCGTCCCCACATTGGACATCTCGGACGAAAAACTGTTTTTT.

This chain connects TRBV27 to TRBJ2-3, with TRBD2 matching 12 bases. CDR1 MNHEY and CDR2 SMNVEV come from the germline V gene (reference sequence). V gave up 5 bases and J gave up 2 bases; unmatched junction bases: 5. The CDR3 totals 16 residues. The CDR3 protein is CASSPWTSGATDTQYF. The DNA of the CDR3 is TGTGCCAGCAGTCCTTGGACTAGCGGGGCCACAGATACGCAGTATTTT.

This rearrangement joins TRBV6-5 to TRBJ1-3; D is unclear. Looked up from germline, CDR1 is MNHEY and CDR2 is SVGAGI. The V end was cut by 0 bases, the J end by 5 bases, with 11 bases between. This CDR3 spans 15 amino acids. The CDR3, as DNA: TGTGCCAGCAGTTACTCGGCGGGCTTAAGAAACACCATATATTTT. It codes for CASSYSAGLRNTIYF.

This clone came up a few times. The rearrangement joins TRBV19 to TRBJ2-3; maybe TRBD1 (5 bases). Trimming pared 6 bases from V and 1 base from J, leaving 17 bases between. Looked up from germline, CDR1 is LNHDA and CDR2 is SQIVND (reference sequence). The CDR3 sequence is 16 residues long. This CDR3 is CASSLGAVFGTDTQYF. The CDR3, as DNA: TGTGCCAGTAGCCTAGGGGCTGTCTTCGGCACAGATACGCAGTATTTT.

The CDR3: CASSLRAGGRSYNEQFF. The CDR3 region has the DNA TGTGCCAGCAGCTTACGAGCGGGGGGCCGATCCTACAATGAGCAGTTCTTC. This chain connects TRBV7-2 to TRBJ2-1; TRBD2 matches 9 bases. V was pared by 2 bases and J by 1 base, with 6 bases of the junction left unmatched. Germline CDR1 is SGHTA and CDR2 is FQGNSA. The CDR3 extends over 17 amino acids.

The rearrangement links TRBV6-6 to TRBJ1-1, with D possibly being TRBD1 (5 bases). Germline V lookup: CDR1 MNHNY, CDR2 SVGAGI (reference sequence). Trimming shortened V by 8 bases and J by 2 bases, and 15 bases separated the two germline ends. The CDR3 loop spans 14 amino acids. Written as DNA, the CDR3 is TGTGCCAGCCGCCGGGGGATTGAAAACACTGAAGCTTTCTTT. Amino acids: CASRRGIENTEAFF.

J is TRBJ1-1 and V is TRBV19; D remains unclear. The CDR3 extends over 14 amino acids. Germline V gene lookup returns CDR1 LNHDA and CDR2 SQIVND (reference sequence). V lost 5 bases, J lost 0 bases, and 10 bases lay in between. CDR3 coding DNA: TGTGCCAGTAGTTCACCTGGGCTGAACACTGAAGCTTTCTTT. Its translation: CASSSPGLNTEAFF.

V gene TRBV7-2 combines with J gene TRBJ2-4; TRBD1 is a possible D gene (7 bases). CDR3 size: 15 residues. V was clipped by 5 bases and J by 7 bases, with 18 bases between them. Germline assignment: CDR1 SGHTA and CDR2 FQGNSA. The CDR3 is CASSPGGRLTNIQYF. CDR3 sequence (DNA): TGTGCCAGCAGCCCAGGGGGGAGGCTGACTAACATTCAGTACTTC.

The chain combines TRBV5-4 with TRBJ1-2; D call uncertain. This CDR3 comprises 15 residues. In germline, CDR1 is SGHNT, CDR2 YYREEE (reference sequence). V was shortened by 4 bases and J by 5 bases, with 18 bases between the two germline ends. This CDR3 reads CASSQMRAQEYGYTF. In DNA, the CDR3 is TGTGCCAGCAGCCAAATGAGGGCCCAGGAGTATGGCTACACCTTC.

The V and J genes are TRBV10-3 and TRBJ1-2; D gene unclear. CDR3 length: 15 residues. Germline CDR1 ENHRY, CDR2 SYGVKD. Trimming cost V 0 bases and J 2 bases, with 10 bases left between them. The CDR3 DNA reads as TGTGCCATCAGTGAGTCGTTAGCAATAAACTATGGCTACACCTTC. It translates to CAISESLAINYGYTF.

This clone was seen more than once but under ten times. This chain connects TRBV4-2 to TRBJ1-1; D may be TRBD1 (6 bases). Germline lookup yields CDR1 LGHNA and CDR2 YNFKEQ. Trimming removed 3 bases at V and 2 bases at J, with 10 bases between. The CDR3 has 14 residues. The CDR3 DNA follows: TGTGCCAGCAGCCAGCGGACAGCCAACACTGAAGCTTTCTTT. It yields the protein CASSQRTANTEAFF.

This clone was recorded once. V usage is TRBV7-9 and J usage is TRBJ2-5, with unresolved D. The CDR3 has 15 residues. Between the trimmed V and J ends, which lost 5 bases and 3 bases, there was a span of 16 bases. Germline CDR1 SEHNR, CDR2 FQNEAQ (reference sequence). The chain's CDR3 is CASSRGAALKETQYF. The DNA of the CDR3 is TGTGCCAGCAGCCGAGGTGCGGCTTTAAAAGAGACCCAGTACTTC.